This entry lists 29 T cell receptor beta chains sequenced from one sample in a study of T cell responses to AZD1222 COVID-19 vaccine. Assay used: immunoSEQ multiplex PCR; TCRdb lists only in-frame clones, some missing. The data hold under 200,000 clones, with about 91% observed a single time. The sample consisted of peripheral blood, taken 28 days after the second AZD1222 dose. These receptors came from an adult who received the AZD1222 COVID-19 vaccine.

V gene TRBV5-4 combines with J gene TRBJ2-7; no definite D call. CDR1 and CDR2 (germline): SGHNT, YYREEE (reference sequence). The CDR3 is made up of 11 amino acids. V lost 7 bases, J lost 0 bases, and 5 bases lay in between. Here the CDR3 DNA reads TGTGCCAGCGGAGACTCCTACGAGCAGTACTTC. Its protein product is CASGDSYEQYF.

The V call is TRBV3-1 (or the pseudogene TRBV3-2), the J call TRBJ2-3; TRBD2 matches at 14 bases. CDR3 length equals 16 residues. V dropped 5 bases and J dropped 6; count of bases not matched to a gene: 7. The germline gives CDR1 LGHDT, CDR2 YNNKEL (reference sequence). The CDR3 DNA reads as TGTGCCAGCAGCTCGGGACTAGCGGGAGATCGGGATACGCAGTATTTT. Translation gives CASSSGLAGDRDTQYF.

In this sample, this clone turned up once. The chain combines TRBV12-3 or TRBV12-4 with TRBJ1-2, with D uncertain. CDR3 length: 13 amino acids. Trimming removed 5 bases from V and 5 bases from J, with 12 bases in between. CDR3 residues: CASSGVGGYGYTF. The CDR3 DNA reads TGTGCCAGCAGTGGGGTGGGAGGATATGGCTACACCTTC.

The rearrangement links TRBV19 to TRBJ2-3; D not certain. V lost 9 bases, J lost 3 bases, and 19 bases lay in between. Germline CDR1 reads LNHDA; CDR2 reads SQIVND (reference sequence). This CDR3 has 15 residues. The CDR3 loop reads CASRASAQQTDTQYF. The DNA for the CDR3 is TGTGCCAGCCGGGCATCGGCTCAACAGACAGATACGCAGTATTTT.

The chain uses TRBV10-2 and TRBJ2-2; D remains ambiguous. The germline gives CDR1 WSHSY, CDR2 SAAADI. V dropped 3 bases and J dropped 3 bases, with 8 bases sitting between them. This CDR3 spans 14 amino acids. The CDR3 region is CASSDGVDTGELFF. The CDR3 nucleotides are TGCGCCAGCAGTGATGGGGTCGACACCGGGGAGCTGTTTTTT.

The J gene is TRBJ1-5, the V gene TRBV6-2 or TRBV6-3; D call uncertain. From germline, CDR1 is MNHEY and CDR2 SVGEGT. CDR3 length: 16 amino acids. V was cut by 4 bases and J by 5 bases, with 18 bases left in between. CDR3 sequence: CASSFPGPVRDQPQHF. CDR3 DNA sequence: TGTGCCAGCAGTTTCCCCGGGCCCGTGCGCGATCAGCCCCAGCATTTT.

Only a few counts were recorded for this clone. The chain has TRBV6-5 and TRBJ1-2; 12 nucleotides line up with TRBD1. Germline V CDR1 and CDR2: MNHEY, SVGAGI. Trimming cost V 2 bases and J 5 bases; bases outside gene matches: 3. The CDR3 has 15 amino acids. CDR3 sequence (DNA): TGTGCCAGCAGTTACCGGGACAGGGGGCTATATGGCTACACCTTC. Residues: CASSYRDRGLYGYTF.

The CDR3 DNA is TGTGCCAGCAGCTTTAGAGGGGGCGGGACAGATACGCAGTATTTT. It translates to CASSFRGGGTDTQYF. V is TRBV7-9 and J is TRBJ2-3; TRBD1 aligns across 7 bases. The CDR3 extends over 15 amino acids. Germline lookup yields CDR1 SEHNR and CDR2 FQNEAQ (reference sequence). Trimming removed 3 bases from V and 3 bases from J; junction bases left unmatched: 6. Drawing the rest from reference TRBV7-9 and TRBJ2-3, the complete variable domain is DTGVSQNPRHKITKRGQNVTFRCDPISEHNRLYWYRQTLGQGPEFLTYFQNEAQLEKSRLLSDRFSAERPKGSFSTLEIQRTEQGDSAMYLCASSFRGGGTDTQYFGPGTRLTVL.

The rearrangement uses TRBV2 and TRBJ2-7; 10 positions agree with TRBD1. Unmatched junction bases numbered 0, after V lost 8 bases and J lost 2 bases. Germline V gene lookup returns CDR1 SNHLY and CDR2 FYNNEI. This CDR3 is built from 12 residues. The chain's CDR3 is CASGQGAYEQYF. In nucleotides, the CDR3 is TGTGCCAGCGGACAGGGGGCCTACGAGCAGTACTTC.

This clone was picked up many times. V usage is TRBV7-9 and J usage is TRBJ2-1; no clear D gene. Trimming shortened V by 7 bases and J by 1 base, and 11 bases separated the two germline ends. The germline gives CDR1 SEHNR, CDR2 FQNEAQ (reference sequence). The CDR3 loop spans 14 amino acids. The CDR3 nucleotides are TGTGCCAGCATCCACCAGGCTTCCTACAATGAGCAGTTCTTC. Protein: CASIHQASYNEQFF.

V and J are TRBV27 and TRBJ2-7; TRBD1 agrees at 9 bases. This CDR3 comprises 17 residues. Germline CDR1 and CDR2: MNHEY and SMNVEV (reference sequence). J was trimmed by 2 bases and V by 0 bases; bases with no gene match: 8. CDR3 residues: CASSLSHETGGTYEQYF. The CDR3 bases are TGTGCCAGCAGTTTATCACACGAGACAGGGGGGACCTACGAGCAGTACTTC.

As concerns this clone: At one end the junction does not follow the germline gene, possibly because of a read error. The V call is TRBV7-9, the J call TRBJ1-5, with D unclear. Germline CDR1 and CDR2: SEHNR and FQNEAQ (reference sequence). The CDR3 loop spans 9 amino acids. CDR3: CASNQPQHF. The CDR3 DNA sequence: TGTGCTAGCAATCAGCCCCAGCATTTT.

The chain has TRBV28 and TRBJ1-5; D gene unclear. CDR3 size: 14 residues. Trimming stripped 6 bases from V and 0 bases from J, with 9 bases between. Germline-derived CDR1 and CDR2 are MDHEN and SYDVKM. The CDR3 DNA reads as TGTGCCAGCAGGGTACCGGTTAGCAATCAGCCCCAGCATTTT. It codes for CASRVPVSNQPQHF.

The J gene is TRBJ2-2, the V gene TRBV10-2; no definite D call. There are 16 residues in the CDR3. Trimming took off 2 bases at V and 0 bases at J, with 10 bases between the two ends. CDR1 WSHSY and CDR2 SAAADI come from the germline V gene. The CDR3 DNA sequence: TGCGCCAGCAGTGAGAGTAGCCCGTCGAACACCGGGGAGCTGTTTTTT. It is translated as CASSESSPSNTGELFF.

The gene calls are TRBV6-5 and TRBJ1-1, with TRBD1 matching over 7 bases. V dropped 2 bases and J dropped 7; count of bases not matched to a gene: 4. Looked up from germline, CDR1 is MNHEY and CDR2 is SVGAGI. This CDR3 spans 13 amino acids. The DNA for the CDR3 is TGTGCCAGCAGTTACGCGGGACAGTTTGAAGCTTTCTTT. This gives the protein CASSYAGQFEAFF.

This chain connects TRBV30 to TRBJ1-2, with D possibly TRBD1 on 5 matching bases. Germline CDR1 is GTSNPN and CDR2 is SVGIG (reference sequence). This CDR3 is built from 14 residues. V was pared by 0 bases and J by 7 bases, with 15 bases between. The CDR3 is CAWSVRGRFAGYTF. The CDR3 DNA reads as TGTGCCTGGAGTGTAAGGGGCAGGTTCGCTGGCTACACCTTC.

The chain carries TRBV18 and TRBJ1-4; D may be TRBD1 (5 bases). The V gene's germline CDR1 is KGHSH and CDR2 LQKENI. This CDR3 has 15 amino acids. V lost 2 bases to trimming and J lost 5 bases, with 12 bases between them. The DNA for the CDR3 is TGTGCCAGCTCACCAATCGCAGGGACCAATGAAAAACTGTTTTTT. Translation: CASSPIAGTNEKLFF.

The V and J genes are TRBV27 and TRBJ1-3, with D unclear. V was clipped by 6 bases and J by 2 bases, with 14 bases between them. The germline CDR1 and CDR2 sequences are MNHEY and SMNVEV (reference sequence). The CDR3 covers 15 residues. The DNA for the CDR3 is TGTGCCAGCAGCCTTACCGGTTTACCTGGAAACACCATATATTTT. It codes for CASSLTGLPGNTIYF.

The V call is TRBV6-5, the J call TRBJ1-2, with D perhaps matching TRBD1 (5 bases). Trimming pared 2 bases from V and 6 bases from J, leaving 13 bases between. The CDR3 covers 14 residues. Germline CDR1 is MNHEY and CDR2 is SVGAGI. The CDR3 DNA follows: TGTGCCAGCAGTTACGGGGGGGGTTATCATGGCTACACCTTC. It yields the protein CASSYGGGYHGYTF.

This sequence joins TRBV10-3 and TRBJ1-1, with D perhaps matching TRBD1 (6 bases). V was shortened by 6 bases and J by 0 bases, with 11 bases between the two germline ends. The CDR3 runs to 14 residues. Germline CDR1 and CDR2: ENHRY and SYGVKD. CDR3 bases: TGTGCCATCAGCCTGGGACAACTGAACACTGAAGCTTTCTTT. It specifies CAISLGQLNTEAFF.

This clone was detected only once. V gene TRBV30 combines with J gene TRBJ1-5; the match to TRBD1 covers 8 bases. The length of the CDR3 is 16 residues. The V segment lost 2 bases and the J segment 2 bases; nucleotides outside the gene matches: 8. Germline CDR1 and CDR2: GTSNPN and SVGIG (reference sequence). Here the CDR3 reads CAWSTRTGTGNQPQHF. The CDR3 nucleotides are TGTGCCTGGAGTACCCGGACAGGGACGGGCAATCAGCCCCAGCATTTT.

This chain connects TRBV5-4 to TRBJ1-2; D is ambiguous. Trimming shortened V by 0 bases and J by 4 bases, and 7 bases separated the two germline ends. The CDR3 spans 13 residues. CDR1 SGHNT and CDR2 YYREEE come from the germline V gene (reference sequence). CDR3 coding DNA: TGTGCCAGCAGCTTGGACAGATCCTATGGCTACACCTTC. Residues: CASSLDRSYGYTF.

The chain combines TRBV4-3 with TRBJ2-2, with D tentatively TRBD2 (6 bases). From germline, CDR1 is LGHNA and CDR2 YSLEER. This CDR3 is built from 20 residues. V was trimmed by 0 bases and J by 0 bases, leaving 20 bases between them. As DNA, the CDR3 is TGCGCCAGCAGCCAAGACTGGGAGACTAGAAAGCGGGCGAACACCGGGGAGCTGTTTTTT. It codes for CASSQDWETRKRANTGELFF.

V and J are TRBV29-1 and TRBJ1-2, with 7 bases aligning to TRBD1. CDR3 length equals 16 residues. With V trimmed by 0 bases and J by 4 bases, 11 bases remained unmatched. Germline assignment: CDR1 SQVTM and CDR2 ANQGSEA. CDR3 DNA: TGCAGCGTTGAAGATCCCTCGGACAGGAGCTTCTATGGCTACACCTTC. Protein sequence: CSVEDPSDRSFYGYTF.

CDR3 in amino acids: CASSEQPDRVGIYTF. In DNA form, the CDR3 reads TGTGCCAGCAGTGAACAACCAGACAGGGTTGGGATTTACACCTTC. The chain has TRBV2 and TRBJ1-2, with 7 nucleotides matching TRBD1. CDR3 length: 15 amino acids. Per germline, CDR1 SNHLY and CDR2 FYNNEI. J lost 11 bases, V lost 2 bases, and 14 bases had no gene match.

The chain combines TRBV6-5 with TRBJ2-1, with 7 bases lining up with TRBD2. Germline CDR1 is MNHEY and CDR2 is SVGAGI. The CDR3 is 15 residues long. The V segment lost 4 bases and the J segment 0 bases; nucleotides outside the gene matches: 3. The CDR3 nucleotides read TGTGCCAGCAGTTCGCGGGGGAGCTCCTACAATGAGCAGTTCTTC. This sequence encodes CASSSRGSSYNEQFF.

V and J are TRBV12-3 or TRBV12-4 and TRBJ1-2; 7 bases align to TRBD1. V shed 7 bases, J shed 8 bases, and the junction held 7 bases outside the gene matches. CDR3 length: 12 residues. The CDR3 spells CASNDRDGGYTF. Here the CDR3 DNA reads TGTGCCAGCAATGACAGGGATGGAGGCTACACCTTC.

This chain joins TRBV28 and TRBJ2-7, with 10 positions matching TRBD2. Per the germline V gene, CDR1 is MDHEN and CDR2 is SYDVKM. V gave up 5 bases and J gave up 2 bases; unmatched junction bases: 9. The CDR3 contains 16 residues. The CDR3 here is CASSPVLAGAAYEQYF. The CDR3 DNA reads TGTGCCAGCAGTCCCGTTCTAGCGGGAGCGGCCTACGAGCAGTACTTC.

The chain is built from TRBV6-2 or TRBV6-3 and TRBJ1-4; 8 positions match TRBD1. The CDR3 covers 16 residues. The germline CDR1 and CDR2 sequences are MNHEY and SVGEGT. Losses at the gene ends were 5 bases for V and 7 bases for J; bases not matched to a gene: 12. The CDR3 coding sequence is TGTGCCAGCAGTCTGCGGGTCGACAGGGGACGTGAAAAACTGTTTTTT. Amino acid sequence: CASSLRVDRGREKLFF.